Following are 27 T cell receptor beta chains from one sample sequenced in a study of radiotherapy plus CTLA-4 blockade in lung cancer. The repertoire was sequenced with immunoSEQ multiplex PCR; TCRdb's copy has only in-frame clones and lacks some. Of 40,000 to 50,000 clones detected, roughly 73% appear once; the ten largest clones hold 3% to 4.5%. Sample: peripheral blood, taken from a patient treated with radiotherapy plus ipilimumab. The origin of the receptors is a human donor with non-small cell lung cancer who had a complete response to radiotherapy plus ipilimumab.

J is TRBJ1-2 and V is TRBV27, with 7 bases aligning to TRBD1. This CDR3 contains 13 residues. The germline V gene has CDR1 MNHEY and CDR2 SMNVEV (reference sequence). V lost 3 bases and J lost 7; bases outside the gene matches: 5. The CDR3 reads CASSLEGASGYTF. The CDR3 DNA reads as TGTGCCAGCAGTTTGGAGGGGGCCTCTGGCTACACCTTC.

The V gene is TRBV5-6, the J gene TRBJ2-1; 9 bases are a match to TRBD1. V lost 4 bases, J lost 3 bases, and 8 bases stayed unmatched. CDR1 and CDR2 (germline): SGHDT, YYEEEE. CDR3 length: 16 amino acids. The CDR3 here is CASSLGGTGIYNEQFF. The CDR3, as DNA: TGTGCCAGCAGCCTCGGTGGGACAGGGATCTACAATGAGCAGTTCTTC.

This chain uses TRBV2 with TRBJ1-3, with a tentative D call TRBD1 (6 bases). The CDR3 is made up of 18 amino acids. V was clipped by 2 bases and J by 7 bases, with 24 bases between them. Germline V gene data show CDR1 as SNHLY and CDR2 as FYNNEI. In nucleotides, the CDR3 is TGTGCCAGCAGTGAAACCGGGGCCCCGCGCCTCACAGGGAACACCATATATTTT. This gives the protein CASSETGAPRLTGNTIYF.

The CDR3 nucleotides read TGTGCCAGCAGTGAAGGGACAGGAGGGGTCCATGAGCAGTTCTTC. It yields the protein CASSEGTGGVHEQFF. The gene calls are TRBV6-1 and TRBJ2-1; D might be TRBD1 (7 bases). The V and J ends lost 1 base and 8 bases respectively, with 15 bases between them. Germline lookup yields CDR1 MNHNS and CDR2 SASEGT. This CDR3 region has 15 residues.

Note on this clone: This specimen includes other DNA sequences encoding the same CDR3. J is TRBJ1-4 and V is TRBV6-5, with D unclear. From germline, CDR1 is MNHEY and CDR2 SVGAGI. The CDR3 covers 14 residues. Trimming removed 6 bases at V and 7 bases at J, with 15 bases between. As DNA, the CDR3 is TGTGCCAGCAGCCGGGGAGGGTCTGGTGAAAAACTGTTTTTT. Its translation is CASSRGGSGEKLFF.

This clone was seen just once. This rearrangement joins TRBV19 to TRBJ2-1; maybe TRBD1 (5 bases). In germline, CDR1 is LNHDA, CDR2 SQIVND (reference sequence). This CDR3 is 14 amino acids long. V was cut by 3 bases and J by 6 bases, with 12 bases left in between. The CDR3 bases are TGTGCCAGTAGTATTTCACCGACAGCCAATGAGCAGTTCTTC. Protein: CASSISPTANEQFF. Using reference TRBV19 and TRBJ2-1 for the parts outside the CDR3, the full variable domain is DGGITQSPKYLFRKEGQNVTLSCEQNLNHDAMYWYRQDPGQGLRLIYYSQIVNDFQKGDIAEGYSVSREKKESFPLTVTSAQKNPTAFYLCASSISPTANEQFFGPGTRLTVL.

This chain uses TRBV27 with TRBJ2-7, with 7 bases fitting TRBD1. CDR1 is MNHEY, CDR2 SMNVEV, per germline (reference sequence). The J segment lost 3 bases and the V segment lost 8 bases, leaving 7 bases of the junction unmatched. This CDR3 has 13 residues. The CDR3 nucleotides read TGTGCCAGCTGCAACAGGGGCTGCTACGAGCAGTACTTC. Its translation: CASCNRGCYEQYF.

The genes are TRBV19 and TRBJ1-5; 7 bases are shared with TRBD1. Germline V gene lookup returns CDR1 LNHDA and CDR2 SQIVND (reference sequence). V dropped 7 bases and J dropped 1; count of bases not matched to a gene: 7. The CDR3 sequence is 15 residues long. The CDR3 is CASKREGQSNQPQHF. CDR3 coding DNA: TGTGCCAGTAAGCGAGAGGGACAGAGCAATCAGCCCCAGCATTTT.

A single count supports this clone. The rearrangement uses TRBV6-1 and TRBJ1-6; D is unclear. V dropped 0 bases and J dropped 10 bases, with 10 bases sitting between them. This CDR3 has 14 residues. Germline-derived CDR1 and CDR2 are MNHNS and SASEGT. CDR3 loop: CASSEAGVGSPLHF. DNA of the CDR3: TGTGCCAGCAGTGAAGCCGGGGTAGGCTCACCCCTCCACTTT.

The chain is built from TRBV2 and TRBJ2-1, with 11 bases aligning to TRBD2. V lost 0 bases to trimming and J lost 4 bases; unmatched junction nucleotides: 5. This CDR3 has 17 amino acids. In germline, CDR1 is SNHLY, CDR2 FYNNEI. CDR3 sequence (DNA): TGTGCCAGCAGTGAAGCGCTTAGCGGGAGGGGATACAATGAGCAGTTCTTC. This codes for CASSEALSGRGYNEQFF.

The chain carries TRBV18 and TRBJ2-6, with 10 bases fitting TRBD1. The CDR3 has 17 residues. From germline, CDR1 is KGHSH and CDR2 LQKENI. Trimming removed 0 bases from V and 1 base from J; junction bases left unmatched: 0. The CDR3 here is CASSPPGQGSGANVLTF. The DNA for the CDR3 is TGTGCCAGCTCACCACCGGGACAGGGGTCTGGGGCCAACGTCCTGACTTTC. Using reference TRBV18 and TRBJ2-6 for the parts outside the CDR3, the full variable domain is NAGVMQNPRHLVRRRGQEARLRCSPMKGHSHVYWYRQLPEEGLKFMVYLQKENIIDESGMPKERFSAEFPKEGPSILRIQQVVRGDSAAYFCASSPPGQGSGANVLTFGAGSRLTVL.

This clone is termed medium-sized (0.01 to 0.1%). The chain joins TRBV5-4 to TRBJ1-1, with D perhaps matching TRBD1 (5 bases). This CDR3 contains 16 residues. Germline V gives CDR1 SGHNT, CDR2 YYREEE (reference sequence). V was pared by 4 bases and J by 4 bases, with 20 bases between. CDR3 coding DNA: TGTGCCAGCAGCCTAAACCTCGCAGGGCCTGGCACTGAAGCTTTCTTT. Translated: CASSLNLAGPGTEAFF.

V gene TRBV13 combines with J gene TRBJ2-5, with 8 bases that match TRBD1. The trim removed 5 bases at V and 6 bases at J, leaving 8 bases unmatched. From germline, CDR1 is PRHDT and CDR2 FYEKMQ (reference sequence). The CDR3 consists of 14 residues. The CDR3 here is CASSPDRGLKTQYF. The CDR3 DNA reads TGTGCCAGCAGCCCCGACAGGGGATTGAAGACCCAGTACTTC. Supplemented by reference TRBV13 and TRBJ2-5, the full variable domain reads AAGVIQSPRHLIKEKRETATLKCYPIPRHDTVYWYQQGPGQDPQFLISFYEKMQSDKGSIPDRFSAQQFSDYHSELNMSSLELGDSALYFCASSPDRGLKTQYFGPGTRLLVL.

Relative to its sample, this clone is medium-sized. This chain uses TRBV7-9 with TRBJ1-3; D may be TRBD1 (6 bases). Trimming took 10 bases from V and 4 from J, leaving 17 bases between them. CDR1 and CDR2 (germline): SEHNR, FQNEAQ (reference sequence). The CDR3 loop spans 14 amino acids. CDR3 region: CAISKRTVGNTIYF. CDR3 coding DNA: TGTGCCATTTCAAAACGGACAGTCGGAAACACCATATATTTT. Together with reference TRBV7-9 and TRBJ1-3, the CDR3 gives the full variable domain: DTGVSQNPRHKITKRGQNVTFRCDPISEHNRLYWYRQTLGQGPEFLTYFQNEAQLEKSRLLSDRFSAERPKGSFSTLEIQRTEQGDSAMYLCAISKRTVGNTIYFGEGSWLTVV.

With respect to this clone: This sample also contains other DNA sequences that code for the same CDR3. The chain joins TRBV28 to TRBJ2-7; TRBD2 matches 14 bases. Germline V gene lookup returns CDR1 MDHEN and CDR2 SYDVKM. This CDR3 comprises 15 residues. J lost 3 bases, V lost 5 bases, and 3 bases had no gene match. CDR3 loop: CASSRGTSGSYEQYF. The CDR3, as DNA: TGTGCCAGCAGTCGGGGGACTAGCGGGAGCTACGAGCAGTACTTC. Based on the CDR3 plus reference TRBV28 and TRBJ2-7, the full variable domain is DVKVTQSSRYLVKRTGEKVFLECVQDMDHENMFWYRQDPGLGLRLIYFSYDVKMKEKGDIPEGYSVSREKKERFSLILESASTNQTSMYLCASSRGTSGSYEQYFGPGTRLTVT.

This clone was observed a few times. The CDR3 DNA reads as TGTGCCAGCAGTTACTCGACCCGCGGGAACACTGAAGCTTTCTTT. This translates into CASSYSTRGNTEAFF. The chain recombines TRBV6-5 with TRBJ1-1; D is undetermined. The germline V gene has CDR1 MNHEY and CDR2 SVGAGI. V was shortened by 0 bases and J by 1 base, with 9 bases between the two germline ends. The CDR3 totals 15 residues.

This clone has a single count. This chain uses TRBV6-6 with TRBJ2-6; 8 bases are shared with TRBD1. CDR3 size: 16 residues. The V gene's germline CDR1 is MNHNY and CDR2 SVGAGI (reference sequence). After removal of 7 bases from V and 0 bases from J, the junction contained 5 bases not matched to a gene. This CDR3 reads CASNDRGGSGANVLTF. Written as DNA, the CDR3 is TGTGCCAGCAACGACAGGGGAGGCTCTGGGGCCAACGTCCTGACTTTC.

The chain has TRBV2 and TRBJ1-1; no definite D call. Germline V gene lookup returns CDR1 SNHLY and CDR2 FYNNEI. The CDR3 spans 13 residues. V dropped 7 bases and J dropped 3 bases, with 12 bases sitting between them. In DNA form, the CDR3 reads TGTGCCAGCAATGTTAGAGTGGACACTGAAGCTTTCTTT. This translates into CASNVRVDTEAFF.

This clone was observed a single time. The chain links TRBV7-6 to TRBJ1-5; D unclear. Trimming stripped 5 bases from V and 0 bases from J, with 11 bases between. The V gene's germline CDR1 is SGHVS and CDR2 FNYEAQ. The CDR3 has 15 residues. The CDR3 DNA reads TGTGCCAGCAGCCACTGTTTCCTTAGCAATCAGCCCCAGCATTTT. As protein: CASSHCFLSNQPQHF. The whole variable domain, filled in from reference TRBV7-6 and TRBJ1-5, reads GAGVSQSPRYKVTKRGQDVALRCDPISGHVSLYWYRQALGQGPEFLTYFNYEAQQDKSGLPNDRFSAERPEGSISTLTIQRTEQRDSAMYRCASSHCFLSNQPQHFGDGTRLSIL.

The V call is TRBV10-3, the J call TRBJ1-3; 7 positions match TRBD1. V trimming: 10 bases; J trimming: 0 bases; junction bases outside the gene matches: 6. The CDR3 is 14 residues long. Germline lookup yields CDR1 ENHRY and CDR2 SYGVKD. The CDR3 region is CATSGTDSGNTIYF. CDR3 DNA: TGTGCCACCAGCGGGACAGACTCTGGAAACACCATATATTTT.

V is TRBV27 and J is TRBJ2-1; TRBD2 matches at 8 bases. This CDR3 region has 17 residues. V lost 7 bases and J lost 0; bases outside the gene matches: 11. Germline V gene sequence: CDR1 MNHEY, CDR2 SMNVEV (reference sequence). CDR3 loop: CASTGREASPSYNEQFF. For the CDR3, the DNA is TGTGCCAGCACGGGGCGGGAGGCTAGCCCCTCCTACAATGAGCAGTTCTTC.

The DNA for the CDR3 is TGTGCCAGCTCACCAGACAGGCCGTATGGCTACACCTTC. Protein sequence: CASSPDRPYGYTF. This chain uses TRBV18 with TRBJ1-2, with a possible D match to TRBD1 (6 bases). From germline, CDR1 is KGHSH and CDR2 LQKENI. The CDR3 is 13 amino acids. Between the trimmed V and J ends, which lost 2 bases and 5 bases, there was a span of 9 bases.

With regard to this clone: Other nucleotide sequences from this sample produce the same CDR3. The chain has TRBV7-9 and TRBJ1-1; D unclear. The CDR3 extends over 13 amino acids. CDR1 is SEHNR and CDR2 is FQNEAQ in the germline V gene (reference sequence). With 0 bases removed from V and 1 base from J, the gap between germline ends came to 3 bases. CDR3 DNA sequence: TGTGCCAGCAGCTTAGCAGCGAACACTGAAGCTTTCTTT. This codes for CASSLAANTEAFF.

The CDR3 DNA reads TGTGCCAGCAGTTTAGGGTCAGGGATCGGCTACACCTTC. It translates to CASSLGSGIGYTF. The gene calls are TRBV28 and TRBJ1-2, with D maybe TRBD1 (5 bases). CDR1 is MDHEN and CDR2 is SYDVKM in the germline V gene. This CDR3 has 13 residues. Trimming pared 2 bases from V and 8 bases from J, leaving 12 bases between.

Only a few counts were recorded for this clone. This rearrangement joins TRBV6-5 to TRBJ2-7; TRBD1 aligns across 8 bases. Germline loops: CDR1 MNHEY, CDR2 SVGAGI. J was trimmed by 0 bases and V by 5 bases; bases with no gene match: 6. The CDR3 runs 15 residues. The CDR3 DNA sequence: TGTGCCAGCAGTCCAACAGGGGGAAGCTCCTACGAGCAGTACTTC. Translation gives CASSPTGGSSYEQYF.

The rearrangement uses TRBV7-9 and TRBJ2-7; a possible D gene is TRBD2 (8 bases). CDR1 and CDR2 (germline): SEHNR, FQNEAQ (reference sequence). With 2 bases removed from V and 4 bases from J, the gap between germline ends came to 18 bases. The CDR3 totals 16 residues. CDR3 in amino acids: CASSLSGGGAGYEQYF. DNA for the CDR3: TGTGCCAGCAGCTTATCGGGAGGGGGCGCTGGATACGAGCAGTACTTC.

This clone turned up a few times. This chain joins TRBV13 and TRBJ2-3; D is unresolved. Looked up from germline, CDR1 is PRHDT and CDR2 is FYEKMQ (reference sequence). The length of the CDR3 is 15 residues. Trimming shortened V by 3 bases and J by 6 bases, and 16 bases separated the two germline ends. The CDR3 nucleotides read TGTGCCAGCAGCTTTAAAAGTCAGATCAGGGATACGCAGTATTTT. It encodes CASSFKSQIRDTQYF.